The clone carrying this TCR beta chain is a singleton in its sample. Its target is not known. The data were obtained in a study of T cells after yellow fever vaccination. Study context: Fractions with few cells were prepared using SMART-Seq v4 Ultra Low Input. Study results and caveats: A secondary response was less intense yet reached its peak sooner, at day 5 versus 15. Most primary-vaccination clones recurred post-booster (roughly 97% CD4, about 90% CD8).

Synthesis of TCR cDNA relied on 5'RACE template switching, which attached a universal primer site and UMIs. In TCRdb, the 5' RACE reads were re-called with MiXCR into one record per CDR3 protein. This repertoire shows 450,000 to 550,000 distinct CDR3 sequences, just over 20% found once; its top ten account for roughly a sixth. The sequence was obtained from a man between 18 and 29 years old who received the YFV17D yellow fever vaccine. The input for sequencing was PBMCs, taken less than 25 days after the first yellow fever vaccination.

This CDR3 is CATRGFGGGETQYF. CDR3 DNA: TGTGCCACCAGGGGGTTTGGGGGTGGGGAGACCCAGTACTTC. This sequence joins TRBV27 and TRBJ2-5; 7 bases align to TRBD1. The V segment lost 10 bases and the J segment 5 bases; nucleotides outside the gene matches: 13. The germline V gene has CDR1 MNHEY and CDR2 SMNVEV (reference sequence). The CDR3 loop spans 14 amino acids.